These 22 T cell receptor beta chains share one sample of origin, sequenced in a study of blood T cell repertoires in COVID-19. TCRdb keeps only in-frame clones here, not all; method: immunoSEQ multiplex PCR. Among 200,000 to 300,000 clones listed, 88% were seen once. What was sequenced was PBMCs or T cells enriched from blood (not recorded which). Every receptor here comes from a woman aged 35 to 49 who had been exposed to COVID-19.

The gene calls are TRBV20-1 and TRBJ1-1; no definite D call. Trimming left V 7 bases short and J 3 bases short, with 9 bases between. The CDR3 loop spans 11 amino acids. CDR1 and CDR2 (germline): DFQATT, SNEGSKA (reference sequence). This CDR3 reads CSDTTDTEAFF. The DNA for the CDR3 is TGCAGTGATACCACAGACACTGAAGCTTTCTTT.

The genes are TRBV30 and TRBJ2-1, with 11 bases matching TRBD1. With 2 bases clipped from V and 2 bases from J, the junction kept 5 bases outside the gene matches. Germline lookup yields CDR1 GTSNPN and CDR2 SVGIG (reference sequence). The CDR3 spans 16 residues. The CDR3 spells CAWSLVGQGAYNEQFF. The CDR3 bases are TGTGCCTGGAGTTTGGTGGGACAGGGGGCCTACAATGAGCAGTTCTTC.

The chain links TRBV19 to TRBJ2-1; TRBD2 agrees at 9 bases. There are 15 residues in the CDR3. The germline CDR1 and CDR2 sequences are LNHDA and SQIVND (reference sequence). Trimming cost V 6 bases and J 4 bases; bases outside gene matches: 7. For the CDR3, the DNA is TGTGCCAGTAGCTTAGCGGGAGTTCCTTACAATGAGCAGTTCTTC. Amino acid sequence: CASSLAGVPYNEQFF.

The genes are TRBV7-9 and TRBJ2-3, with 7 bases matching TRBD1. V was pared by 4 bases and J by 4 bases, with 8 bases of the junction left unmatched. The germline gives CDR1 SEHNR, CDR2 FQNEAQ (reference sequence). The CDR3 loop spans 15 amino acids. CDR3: CASSSGWDSSDTQYF. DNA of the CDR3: TGTGCCAGCAGCTCCGGATGGGACAGCTCAGATACGCAGTATTTT.

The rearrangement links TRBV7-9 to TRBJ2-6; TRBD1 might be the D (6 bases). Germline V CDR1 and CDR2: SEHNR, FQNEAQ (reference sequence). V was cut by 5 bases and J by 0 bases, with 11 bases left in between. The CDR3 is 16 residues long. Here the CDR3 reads CASSRQALSGANVLTF. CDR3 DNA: TGTGCCAGCAGCCGACAGGCCCTCTCTGGGGCCAACGTCCTGACTTTC.

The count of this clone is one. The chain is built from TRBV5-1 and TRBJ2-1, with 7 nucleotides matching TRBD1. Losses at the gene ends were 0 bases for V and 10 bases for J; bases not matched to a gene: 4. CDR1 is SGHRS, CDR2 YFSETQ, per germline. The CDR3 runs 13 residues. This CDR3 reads CASSLEGAREQFF. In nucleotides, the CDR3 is TGCGCCAGCAGCTTGGAGGGGGCTAGGGAGCAGTTCTTC.

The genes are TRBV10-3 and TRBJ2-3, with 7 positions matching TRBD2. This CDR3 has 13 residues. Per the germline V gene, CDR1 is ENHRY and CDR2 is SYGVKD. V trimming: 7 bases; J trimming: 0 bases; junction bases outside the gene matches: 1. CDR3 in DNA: TGTGCCATCACGCGGGGGAGCACAGATACGCAGTATTTT. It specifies CAITRGSTDTQYF.

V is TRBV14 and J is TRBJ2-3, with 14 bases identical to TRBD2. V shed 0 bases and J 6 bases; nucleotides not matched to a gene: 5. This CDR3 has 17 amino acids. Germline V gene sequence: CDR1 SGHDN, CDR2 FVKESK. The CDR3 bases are TGTGCCAGCAGCCAAGATGGACTAGCGGGGGGAATGGATACGCAGTATTTT. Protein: CASSQDGLAGGMDTQYF. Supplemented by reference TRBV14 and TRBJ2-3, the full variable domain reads EAGVTQFPSHSVIEKGQTVTLRCDPISGHDNLYWYRRVMGKEIKFLLHFVKESKQDESGMPNNRFLAERTGGTYSTLKVQPAELEDSGVYFCASSQDGLAGGMDTQYFGPGTRLTVL.

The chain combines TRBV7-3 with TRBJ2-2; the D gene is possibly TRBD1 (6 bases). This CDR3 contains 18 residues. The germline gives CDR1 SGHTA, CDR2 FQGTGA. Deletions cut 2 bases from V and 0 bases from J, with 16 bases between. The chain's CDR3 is CASSLGQNLGANTGELFF. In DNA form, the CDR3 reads TGTGCCAGCAGCTTAGGACAGAACCTTGGCGCGAACACCGGGGAGCTGTTTTTT.

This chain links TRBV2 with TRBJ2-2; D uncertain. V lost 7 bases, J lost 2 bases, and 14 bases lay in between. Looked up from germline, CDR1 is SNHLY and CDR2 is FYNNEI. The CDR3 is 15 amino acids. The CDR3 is CASTPRLVNTGELFF. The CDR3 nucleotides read TGTGCCAGCACCCCTAGGCTAGTTAACACCGGGGAGCTGTTTTTT.

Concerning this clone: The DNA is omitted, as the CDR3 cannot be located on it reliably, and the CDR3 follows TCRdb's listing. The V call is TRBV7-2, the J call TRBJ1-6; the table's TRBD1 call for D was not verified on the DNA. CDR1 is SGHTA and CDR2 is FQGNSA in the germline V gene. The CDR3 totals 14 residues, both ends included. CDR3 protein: CASSLDVGGGNHHF.

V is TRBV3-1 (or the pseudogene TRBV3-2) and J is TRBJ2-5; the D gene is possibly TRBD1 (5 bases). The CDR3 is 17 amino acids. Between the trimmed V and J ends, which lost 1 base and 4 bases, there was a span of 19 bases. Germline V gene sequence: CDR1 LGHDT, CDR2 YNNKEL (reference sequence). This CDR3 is CASSQGWVSGFGETQYF. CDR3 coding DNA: TGTGCCAGCAGCCAAGGGTGGGTTTCAGGGTTTGGAGAGACCCAGTACTTC.

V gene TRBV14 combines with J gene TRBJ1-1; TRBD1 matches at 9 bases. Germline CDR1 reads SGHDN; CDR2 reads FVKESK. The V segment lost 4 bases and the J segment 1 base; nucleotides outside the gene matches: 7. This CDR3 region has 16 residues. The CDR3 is CASSRRSGQGNTEAFF. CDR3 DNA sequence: TGTGCCAGCAGCCGTCGGTCGGGACAGGGGAACACTGAAGCTTTCTTT. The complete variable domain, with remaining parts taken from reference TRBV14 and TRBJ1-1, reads EAGVTQFPSHSVIEKGQTVTLRCDPISGHDNLYWYRRVMGKEIKFLLHFVKESKQDESGMPNNRFLAERTGGTYSTLKVQPAELEDSGVYFCASSRRSGQGNTEAFFGQGTRLTVV.

Here the CDR3 reads CASSQDSGTGRGQPQHF. CDR3 in DNA: TGTGCCAGCAGCCAAGATAGCGGGACAGGGAGGGGACAGCCCCAGCATTTT. The chain recombines TRBV4-2 with TRBJ1-5; 9 bases are a match to TRBD1. Per the germline V gene, CDR1 is LGHNA and CDR2 is YNFKEQ. The CDR3 loop spans 17 amino acids. Trimming removed 0 bases from V and 7 bases from J; junction bases left unmatched: 10.

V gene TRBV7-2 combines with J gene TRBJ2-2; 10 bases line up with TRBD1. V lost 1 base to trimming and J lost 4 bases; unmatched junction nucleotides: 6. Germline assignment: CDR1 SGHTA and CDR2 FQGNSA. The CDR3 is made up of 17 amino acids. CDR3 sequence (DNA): TGTGCCAGCAGCTTAGAGACAGGGGGCGGGCTCACCGGGGAGCTGTTTTTT. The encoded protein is CASSLETGGGLTGELFF.

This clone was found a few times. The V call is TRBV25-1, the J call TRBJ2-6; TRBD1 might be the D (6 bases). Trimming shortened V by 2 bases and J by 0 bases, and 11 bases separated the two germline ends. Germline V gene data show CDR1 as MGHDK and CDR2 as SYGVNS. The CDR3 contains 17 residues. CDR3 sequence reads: CASSEMGQSSGANVLTF. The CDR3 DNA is TGTGCCAGCAGTGAAATGGGACAAAGCTCTGGGGCCAACGTCCTGACTTTC. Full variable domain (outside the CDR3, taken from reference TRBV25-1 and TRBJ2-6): EADIYQTPRYLVIGTGKKITLECSQTMGHDKMYWYQQDPGMELHLIHYSYGVNSTEKGDLSSESTVSRIRTEHFPLTLESARPSHTSQYLCASSEMGQSSGANVLTFGAGSRLTVL.

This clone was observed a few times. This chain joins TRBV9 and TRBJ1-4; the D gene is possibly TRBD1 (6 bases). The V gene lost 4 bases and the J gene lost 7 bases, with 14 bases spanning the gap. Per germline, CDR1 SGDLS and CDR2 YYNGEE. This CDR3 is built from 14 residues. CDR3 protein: CASSKQGLPEKLFF. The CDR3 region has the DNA TGTGCCAGCAGCAAACAGGGCCTGCCTGAAAAACTGTTTTTT.

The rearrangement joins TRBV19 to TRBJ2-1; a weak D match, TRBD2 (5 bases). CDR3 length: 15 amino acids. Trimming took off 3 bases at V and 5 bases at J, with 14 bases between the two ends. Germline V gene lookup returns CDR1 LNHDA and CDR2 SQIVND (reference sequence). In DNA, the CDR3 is TGTGCCAGTAGTATGTCAGACTATACGAACAATGAGCAGTTCTTC. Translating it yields CASSMSDYTNNEQFF.

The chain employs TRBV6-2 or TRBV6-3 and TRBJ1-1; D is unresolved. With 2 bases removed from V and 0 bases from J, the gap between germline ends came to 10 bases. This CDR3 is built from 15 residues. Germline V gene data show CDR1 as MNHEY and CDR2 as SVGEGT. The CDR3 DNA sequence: TGTGCCAGCAGTTACGGGAGCACCTTGAACACTGAAGCTTTCTTT. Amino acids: CASSYGSTLNTEAFF.

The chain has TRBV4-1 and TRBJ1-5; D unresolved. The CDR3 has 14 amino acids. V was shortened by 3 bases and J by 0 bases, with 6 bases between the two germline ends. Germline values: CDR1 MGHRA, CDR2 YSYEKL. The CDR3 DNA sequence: TGCGCCAGCAGCCAGCACGGTAGCAATCAGCCCCAGCATTTT. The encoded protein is CASSQHGSNQPQHF.

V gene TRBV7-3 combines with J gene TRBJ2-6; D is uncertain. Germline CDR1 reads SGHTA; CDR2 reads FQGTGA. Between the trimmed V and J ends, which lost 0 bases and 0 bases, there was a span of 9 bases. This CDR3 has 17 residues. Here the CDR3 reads CASSLTHTFSGANVLTF. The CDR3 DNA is TGTGCCAGCAGCTTAACGCATACATTCTCTGGGGCCAACGTCCTGACTTTC.

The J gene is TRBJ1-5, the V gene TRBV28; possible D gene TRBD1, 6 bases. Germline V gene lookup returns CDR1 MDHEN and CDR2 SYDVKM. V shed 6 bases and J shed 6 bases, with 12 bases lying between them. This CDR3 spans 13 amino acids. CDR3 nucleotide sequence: TGTGCCAGCAGCCACAGGGTGCGTCAGCCCCAGCATTTT. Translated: CASSHRVRQPQHF.